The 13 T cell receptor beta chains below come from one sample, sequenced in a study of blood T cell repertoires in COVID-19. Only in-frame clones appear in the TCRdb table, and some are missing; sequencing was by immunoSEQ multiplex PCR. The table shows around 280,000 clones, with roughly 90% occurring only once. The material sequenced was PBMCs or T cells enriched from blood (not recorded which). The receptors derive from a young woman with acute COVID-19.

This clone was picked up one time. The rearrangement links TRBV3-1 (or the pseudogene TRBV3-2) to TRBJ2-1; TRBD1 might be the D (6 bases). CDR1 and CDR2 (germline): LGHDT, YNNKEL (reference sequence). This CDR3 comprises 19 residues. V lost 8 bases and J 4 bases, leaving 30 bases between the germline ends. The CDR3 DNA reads TGTGCCAGCGGGATTGCAGGGGAAAAAGAGGTCGGGGAGTACAATGAGCAGTTCTTC. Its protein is CASGIAGEKEVGEYNEQFF.

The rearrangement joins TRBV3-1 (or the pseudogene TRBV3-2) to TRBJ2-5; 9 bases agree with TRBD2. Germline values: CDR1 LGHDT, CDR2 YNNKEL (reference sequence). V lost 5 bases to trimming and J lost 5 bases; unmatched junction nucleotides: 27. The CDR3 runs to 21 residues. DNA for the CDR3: TGTGCCAGCAGCTTATCCCCGGGTGGCCCCTGGGTTAGCGGGAGTTTGGAGACCCAGTACTTC. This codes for CASSLSPGGPWVSGSLETQYF.

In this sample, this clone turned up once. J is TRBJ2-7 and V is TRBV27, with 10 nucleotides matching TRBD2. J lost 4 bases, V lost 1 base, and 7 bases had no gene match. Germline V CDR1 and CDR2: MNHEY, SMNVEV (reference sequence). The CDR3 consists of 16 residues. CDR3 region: CASSLYPSGRIYEQYF. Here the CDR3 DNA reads TGTGCCAGCAGTTTATACCCTAGCGGGAGAATATACGAGCAGTACTTC.

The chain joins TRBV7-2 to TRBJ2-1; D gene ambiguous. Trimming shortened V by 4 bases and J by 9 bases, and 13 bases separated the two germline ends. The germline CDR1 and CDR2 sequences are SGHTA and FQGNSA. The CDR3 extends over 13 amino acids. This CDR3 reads CASSSRLMVEQFF. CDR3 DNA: TGTGCCAGCAGCTCCAGGCTGATGGTTGAGCAGTTCTTC.

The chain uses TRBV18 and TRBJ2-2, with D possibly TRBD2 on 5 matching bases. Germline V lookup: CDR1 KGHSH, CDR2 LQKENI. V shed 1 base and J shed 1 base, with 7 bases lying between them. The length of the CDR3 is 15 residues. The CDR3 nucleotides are TGTGCCAGCTCACCACGGAGCGGGAACACCGGGGAGCTGTTTTTT. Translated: CASSPRSGNTGELFF.

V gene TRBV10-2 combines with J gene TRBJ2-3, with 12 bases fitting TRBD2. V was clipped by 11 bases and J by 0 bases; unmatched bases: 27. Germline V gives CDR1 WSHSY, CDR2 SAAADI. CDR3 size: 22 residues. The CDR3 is CAPRDFHVTSGSSKESTDTQYF. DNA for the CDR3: TGCGCCCCGAGGGACTTTCATGTGACTAGCGGGAGTTCCAAGGAGAGCACAGATACGCAGTATTTT.

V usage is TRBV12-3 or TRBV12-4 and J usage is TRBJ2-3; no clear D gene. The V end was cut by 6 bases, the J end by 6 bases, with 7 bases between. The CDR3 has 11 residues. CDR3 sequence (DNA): TGTGCCAGCAGAGCGCGGGATACGCAGTATTTT. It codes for CASRARDTQYF.

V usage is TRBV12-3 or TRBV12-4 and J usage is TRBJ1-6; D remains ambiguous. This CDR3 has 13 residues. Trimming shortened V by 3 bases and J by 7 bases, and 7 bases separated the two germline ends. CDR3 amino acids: CASSFRENSPLHF. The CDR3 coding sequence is TGTGCCAGCAGTTTTCGTGAGAATTCACCCCTCCACTTT.

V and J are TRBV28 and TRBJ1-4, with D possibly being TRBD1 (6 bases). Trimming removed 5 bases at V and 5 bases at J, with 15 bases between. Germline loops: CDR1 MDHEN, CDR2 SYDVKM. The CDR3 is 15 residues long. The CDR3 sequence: CASSAIRTDNEKLFF. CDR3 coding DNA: TGTGCCAGCAGTGCTATAAGGACAGACAATGAAAAACTGTTTTTT.

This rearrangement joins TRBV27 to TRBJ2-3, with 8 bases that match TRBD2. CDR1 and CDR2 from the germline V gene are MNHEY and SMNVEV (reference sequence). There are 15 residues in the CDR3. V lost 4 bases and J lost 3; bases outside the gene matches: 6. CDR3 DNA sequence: TGTGCCAGCAGTTACGGCGGGAGGAGAACAGATACGCAGTATTTT. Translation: CASSYGGRRTDTQYF.

This chain's CDR3 is CATGQTYQPQHF. The DNA of the CDR3 is TGTGCCACGGGACAAACCTATCAGCCCCAGCATTTT. The rearrangement links TRBV6-5 to TRBJ1-5; tentative D call: TRBD1 (6 bases). Germline CDR1 MNHEY, CDR2 SVGAGI. Deletions cut 10 bases from V and 5 bases from J, with 12 bases between. The CDR3 spans 12 residues.

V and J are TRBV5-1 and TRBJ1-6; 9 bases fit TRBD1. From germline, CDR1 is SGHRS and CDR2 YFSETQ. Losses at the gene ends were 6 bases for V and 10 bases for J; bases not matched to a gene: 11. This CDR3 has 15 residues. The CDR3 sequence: CASTLGQGSGSPLHF. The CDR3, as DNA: TGCGCCAGCACCCTGGGACAGGGTTCGGGATCACCCCTCCACTTT.

Written as DNA, the CDR3 is TGTGCCAGCAGGGGGTTAGGGGCCGCACAAGAGACCCAGTACTTC. This sequence encodes CASRGLGAAQETQYF. The V call is TRBV27, the J call TRBJ2-5; weak D call: TRBD1 (5 bases). Per the germline V gene, CDR1 is MNHEY and CDR2 is SMNVEV (reference sequence). This CDR3 contains 15 residues. V was clipped by 6 bases and J by 2 bases, with 16 bases between them.